This T cell receptor (beta chain) was retrieved from a study of cytomegalovirus exposure and HLA in healthy donors (dated by TCRdb to 2015 to 2018). With regard to the full study: According to a later analysis, one platform produced both the approximately 110 validation repertoires and the 730 or so repertoires of the first cohort. The study was designed to test whether signatures of past pathogen exposure could be identified by cataloging public T cell receptors. In addition to the first cohort of around 670 subjects, a separate validation cohort of 130 or so different subjects was used. The study combined high-throughput TCR immunosequencing, statistical association of individual TCRs with disease status, and machine learning to predict cytomegalovirus infection status. Beyond this particular receptor, the publication reports: A later analysis had no HLA typing for the validation cohort, so co-occurrence there was scored across all 120 repertoires. The authors suggested that the approach could potentially be generalized to other disease states and immunological phenotypes. Of the cluster scores, approximately 95% were above 0 in a later analysis, which found that TCRs clustered in the first cohort also tended to co-occur in the 110 or so validation repertoires. Across donors, most TCR sequences were observed very rarely, whereas some public TCRs were present in many individuals. The classifier was reported to diagnose cytomegalovirus status with high specificity and sensitivity in both the original and validation cohorts. In vitro tests confirmed that a few of the cytomegalovirus-associated TCR beta chains recognize cytomegalovirus antigens. A total of 150 or so TCR beta chains were listed by the study as associated with cytomegalovirus.

Library preparation employed the immunoSEQ multiplex PCR assay. The study's own analysis went as follows. A statistical classification framework was developed to diagnose cytomegalovirus status using the catalog of TCR beta chain sequences. Here the immuneACCESS table is served through TCRdb, limited to in-frame sequences with V and J called. Missing clones are a known gap in these copies; in checked studies unresolved V genes cover under half, and the rest lacks a known reason. V, J and clone size are those of that table, while D and trimming were read from the DNA. The sample contains over 150,000 clones, 75% to 95% of them found a single time. Approximately 2.9% of the sample belongs to the ten largest clones. The CDR3, from cysteine to phenylalanine, totals 13 residues. Solely the CDR3 DNA is kept, with 39 bases framed from the first base. CDR1 and CDR2, looked up from the germline V gene, are WSHSY and SAAADI. The V end loses 4 bases and the J end loses 1 base, and a stretch of 7 bases separates them.

The donors belonged to the validation cohort of over a hundred subjects, which was separate from the 666-subject first cohort. About this clone: Its antigen specificity is not known. Base qualities were left out, and no much larger clone turns up one base away.

This TCR derives from a woman aged 18-29 years in good health and CMV-seropositive. The chain employs TRBV10-2 and TRBJ1-2; the D gene remains uncertain. Sequenced sample: PBMCs. The sequenced DNA is TGCGCCAGCAGTGCAGACTATAACTATGGCTACACCTTC. Translated, this is CASSADYNYGYTF.